This is a list of T cell receptor beta chains from one sample in a study of blood T cell repertoires in COVID-19. Method: immunoSEQ multiplex PCR; TCRdb's copy keeps in-frame clones and lacks some. The sample lists about 200,000 clones; 82% were seen once. The sequenced sample was PBMCs or T cells enriched from blood (not recorded which). These receptors all stem from a woman aged 60-70 years with acute COVID-19. CDR3s include the opening cysteine and the closing phenylalanine or tryptophan. A D gene is named only where the DNA matches it firmly. The size entry is marked missing in some rows and otherwise reads once, few, many or a size class.

j_gene | abundance | d_gene | v_gene | CDR3nt | CDR3aa
TRBJ1-4 | NA | NA | TRBV4-3 | TGCGCCAGCAGCCAAGATGGCGTACTCAGGGAAAAACTGTTTTTT | CASSQDGVLREKLFF
TRBJ2-1 | NA | TRBD2 | TRBV4-2 | TGTGCCAGCAGCCAAGATCGGGGGGGACTAGCGGAAACCAATGAGCAGTTCTTC | CASSQDRGGLAETNEQFF
TRBJ1-5 | few | NA | TRBV19 | TGTGCCAGTAGTATACGGACTAATCAGCCCCAGCATTTT | CASSIRTNQPQHF
TRBJ1-2 | NA | TRBD1 | TRBV5-1 | TGCGCCAGCAGCTTGGGGACAGGGTTTGGGTCGGGGTCTGGCTACACCTTC | CASSLGTGFGSGSGYTF
TRBJ1-1 | NA | TRBD1 | TRBV7-2 | TGTGCCAGCAGCTTGGACAGGGCGGTCACTGAAGCTTTCTTT | CASSLDRAVTEAFF
TRBJ1-3 | NA | NA | TRBV7-8 | TGTGCCAGCAGATCACAGGGCCCTGGAAACACCATATATTTT | CASRSQGPGNTIYF
TRBJ2-1 | NA | NA | TRBV19 | TGTGCCAGTAGTTCACATACAAAGAATGAGCAGTTCTTC | CASSSHTKNEQFF
TRBJ1-1 | few | TRBD1 | TRBV12-5 | TGTGCTAGTGGTTATAGGACAGGGGGCCGCGTGAGCACTGAAGCTTTCTTT | CASGYRTGGRVSTEAFF
TRBJ1-2 | few | NA | TRBV5-1 | TGCGCCAGCAGCTTGGGCGGGGACGGCGGCTACACCTTC | CASSLGGDGGYTF
TRBJ2-5 | NA | NA | TRBV5-1 | TGCGCCAGCAGCTTGTTTACAGTGGGAGAGACCCAGTACTTC | CASSLFTVGETQYF
TRBJ1-2 | few | TRBD1 | TRBV19 | TGTGCCAGTAAGATGGGGACAGGGGTTAACTATGGCTACACCTTC | CASKMGTGVNYGYTF
TRBJ1-6 | few | NA | TRBV28 | TGTGCCAGCAGCCCCCAGGGGTGGGGTTCACCCCTCCACTTT | CASSPQGWGSPLHF
TRBJ2-5 | NA | TRBD2 | TRBV7-2 | TGTGCCAGCAGCTCCCTCCGGGGGGAGGGAGAGACCCAGTACTTC | CASSSLRGEGETQYF
TRBJ1-1 | NA | TRBD1 | TRBV3-1/TRBV3-2 | TGTGCCAGCATGACAGGGACGGCGAACACTGAAGCTTTCTTT | CASMTGTANTEAFF
TRBJ2-1 | NA | TRBD2 | TRBV7-8 | TGTGCCAGCAGCCGGGACTACTTGGAAATGTTCTTC | CASSRDYLEMFF
TRBJ1-1 | NA | TRBD1 | TRBV29-1 | TGCAGCGTTGAGCGGGACAGGGGGACTGAAGCTTTCTTT | CSVERDRGTEAFF
TRBJ2-1 | NA | TRBD2 | TRBV15 | TGTGCCACCAGCTCCCCTCTTGGACTAGCGGGAGGTTCCTCCTACAATGAGCAGTTCTTC | CATSSPLGLAGGSSYNEQFF
TRBJ1-2 | NA | TRBD1 | TRBV6-5 | TGTGCCAGCGCCTCCGGACAGGGGACCTATGGCTACACCTTC | CASASGQGTYGYTF
TRBJ1-1 | NA | TRBD1 | TRBV4-1 | TGCGCCAGCAGCCTAAGGGACAGGAACACTGAAGCTTTCTTT | CASSLRDRNTEAFF
TRBJ2-3 | NA | NA | TRBV5-6 | TGTGCCAGCAATCTTCGGGATACGCAGTATTTT | CASNLRDTQYF
TRBJ2-5 | NA | NA | TRBV6-5 | TGTGCCAGCGAGGCCGAAGAGACCCAGTACTTC | CASEAEETQYF
TRBJ2-1 | NA | NA | TRBV5-1 | TGCGCCAGCAGCTTGGCCGGCACAGGGCCCTACAATGAGCAGTTCTTC | CASSLAGTGPYNEQFF
TRBJ1-2 | NA | TRBD1 | TRBV19 | TGTGCCAGTAGTCCCGATGGGACAGGGGGCAGAGGTAGTCGTGGCTACACCTTC | CASSPDGTGGRGSRGYTF
TRBJ1-1 | once | NA | TRBV30 | TGTGCCTGGAGTAGAGGTTTCCCAAACACTGAAGCTTTCTTT | CAWSRGFPNTEAFF
TRBJ2-3 | NA | TRBD2 | TRBV9 | TGTGCCAGCAGCGTAGTGACTAGCGGTTCCGATACGCAGTATTTT | CASSVVTSGSDTQYF
TRBJ1-1 | NA | TRBD1 | TRBV7-6 | TGTGCCAGCAGCTTGGATTCCGGGACAGACACTGAAGCTTTCTTT | CASSLDSGTDTEAFF
TRBJ1-4 | NA | NA | TRBV14 | TGTGCCAGCAGCCGGCGGTTGGCTAATGAAAAACTGTTTTTT | CASSRRLANEKLFF
TRBJ2-1 | NA | TRBD2 | TRBV19 | TGTGCCAGTAGACCCCAGCTAAAGCGGGGGGTCTACAATGAGCAGTTCTTC | CASRPQLKRGVYNEQFF
TRBJ1-6 | NA | TRBD1 | TRBV7-9 | TGTGCCAGCAGCCCCCGGACAGGGGGCGGGTATAATTCACCCCTCCACTTT | CASSPRTGGGYNSPLHF
TRBJ1-5 | NA | TRBD1 | TRBV12-3/TRBV12-4 | TGTGCCAGCAGCCAGACAGGGCGGCAGCCCCAGCATTTT | CASSQTGRQPQHF
TRBJ1-2 | NA | NA | TRBV5-5 | TGTGCCAGCAGCTTGTCGACATCAGCTAACTATGGCTACACCTTC | CASSLSTSANYGYTF
TRBJ1-5 | many | TRBD1 | TRBV6-5 | TGTGCCAGCAGTCACAGGGGGGGCAATCAGCCCCAGCATTTT | CASSHRGGNQPQHF
TRBJ1-5 | NA | NA | TRBV7-2 | TGTGCCAGCAGCTTTGAACAGGATCAGCCCCAGCATTTT | CASSFEQDQPQHF
TRBJ2-7 | NA | TRBD2 | TRBV5-4 | TGTGCCAGCAGCAGCGGGAGTAGCGGGAACTACGAGCAGTACTTC | CASSSGSSGNYEQYF
TRBJ1-1 | NA | NA | TRBV9 | TGTGCCAGCACCCGAGGCCACCAGAACACTGAAGCTTTCTTT | CASTRGHQNTEAFF
TRBJ2-1 | NA | TRBD1 | TRBV10-1 | TGCGCCAGCAGTGAGCCGGGACAGGGGTTATGGGAGCAGTTCTTC | CASSEPGQGLWEQFF
TRBJ1-1 | NA | TRBD1 | TRBV10-3 | TGTGCCATCAGTCAGATACAGGGGGTGTCTGAAGCTTTCTTT | CAISQIQGVSEAFF
TRBJ1-1 | NA | NA | TRBV5-1 | TGCGCCAGCAGCTTCGGCAGCCCGAGGGACACTGAAGCTTTCTTT | CASSFGSPRDTEAFF
TRBJ2-1 | NA | TRBD2 | TRBV7-2 | TGTGCCAGCAGCTTTTTTGCGGGGGGAGGGAATGAGCAGTTCTTC | CASSFFAGGGNEQFF
TRBJ2-1 | NA | NA | TRBV9 | TGTGCCAGCAGCGCCGGACTACTAGACAATGAGCAGTTCTTC | CASSAGLLDNEQFF
TRBJ1-6 | NA | NA | TRBV7-2 | TGTGCCAGCAGATCGGCGGGCAGAGTGGGTTCACCCCTCCACTTT | CASRSAGRVGSPLHF
TRBJ2-3 | few | TRBD1 | TRBV5-1 | TGCGCCAGCAGCCGGGACAGGGCGGGTGATACGCAGTATTTT | CASSRDRAGDTQYF
TRBJ1-1 | NA | NA | TRBV30 | TGTGCCTGGAGAGGAACAGGTACTGAAGCTTTCTTT | CAWRGTGTEAFF
TRBJ1-5 | NA | NA | TRBV24-1 | TGTGCCACCAGTGACCACTCTCATCAGCCCCAGCATTTT | CATSDHSHQPQHF
TRBJ2-2 | NA | TRBD1 | TRBV19 | TGTGCCAGTACCGAGACAGGGGGCATCGGGGAGCTGTTTTTT | CASTETGGIGELFF
TRBJ1-2 | NA | NA | TRBV5-4 | TGTGCCAGCAGCCTGGGACAAAACTATGGCTACACCTTC | CASSLGQNYGYTF
TRBJ2-2 | NA | NA | TRBV3-1/TRBV3-2 | TGTGCCAGCAGCCAAGTATCGAACACCGGGGAGCTGTTTTTT | CASSQVSNTGELFF
TRBJ1-6 | NA | NA | TRBV5-6 | TGTGCCAGCAGCTTGAGGGGTAACAATTCACCCCTCCACTTT | CASSLRGNNSPLHF
TRBJ2-5 | NA | NA | TRBV7-9 | TGTGCCAGCAGCTTAGGGGGAGAAGAGACCCAGTACTTC | CASSLGGEETQYF
TRBJ2-1 | NA | NA | TRBV5-1 | TGCGCCAGCAGCTTCGGCGGAAGCTCCTACAATGAGCAGTTCTTC | CASSFGGSSYNEQFF
TRBJ2-3 | NA | TRBD2 | TRBV28 | TGTGCCAGCAATCTGGGACTAGCGGGCACAGATACGCAGTATTTT | CASNLGLAGTDTQYF
TRBJ1-5 | NA | NA | TRBV6-2/TRBV6-3 | TGTGCCAGCAGTTCCACCACTACTAATCAGCCCCAGCATTTT | CASSSTTTNQPQHF
TRBJ1-1 | NA | NA | TRBV4-3 | TGCGCCAGCAGCTTGCAGGGAGGAGACACTGAAGCTTTCTTT | CASSLQGGDTEAFF